The sequence of this T cell receptor beta chain was determined in a study of blood T cell repertoires in COVID-19. Study context: The United States, Italy and Spain provided the acute and convalescent COVID-19 samples.

Produced via immunoSEQ multiplex PCR; TCRdb's table is partial and in-frame only. The sample carries a few hundred thousand clones, roughly 87% recorded once. The length of the CDR3 is 15 residues. The V gene lost 6 bases and the J gene lost 6 bases, with 15 bases spanning the gap. CDR1 is SNHLY, CDR2 FYNNEI, per germline. Cohort 3 recovery required two negative PCRs, clearance, or symptom resolution. Sample: PBMCs or T cells enriched from blood (not recorded which). The chain has TRBV2 and TRBJ1-6; D perhaps matches TRBD1 (5 bases). This clonotype was sampled from a woman aged 25 to 39 who had recovered from COVID-19. This chain's CDR3 is CASRETTVRNSPLHF. The CDR3, as DNA: TGTGCCAGCAGGGAAACGACAGTGCGTAATTCACCCCTCCACTTT.